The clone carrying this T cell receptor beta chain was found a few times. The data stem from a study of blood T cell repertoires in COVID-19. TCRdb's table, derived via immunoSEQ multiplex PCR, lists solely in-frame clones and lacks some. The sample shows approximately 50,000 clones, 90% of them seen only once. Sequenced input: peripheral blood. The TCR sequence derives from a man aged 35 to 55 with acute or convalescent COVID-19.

This CDR3 reads CASSLSVAIEAFF. In DNA, the CDR3 is TGTGCCAGCAGCTTAAGTGTAGCCATCGAAGCTTTCTTT. This sequence joins TRBV7-8 and TRBJ1-1, with D uncertain. V shed 2 bases and J shed 8 bases, with 12 bases lying between them. The CDR3 sequence is 13 residues long. CDR1 and CDR2 (germline): SGHVS, FQNEAQ.